The rows below give T cell receptor beta chains drawn from one sample of a study of monozygotic twins with inflammatory bowel disease. TCRdb re-called the 5' RACE reads and catalogs CDR3 proteins one per entry, DNA excluded. This specimen shows approximately 400,000 distinct CDR3 sequences; the ten leading clones hold about 2.3%. The specimen sequenced was blood. The receptors originated from a human donor with ulcerative colitis or Crohn's disease, or a healthy co-twin of an affected twin (not recorded which). Both conserved end residues are part of each CDR3.

j_call v_call cdr3_aa
TRBJ1-5 TRBV20-1 CSAGAPSDPQHF
TRBJ2-7 TRBV10-3 CAIRVKTGYEQYF
TRBJ2-7 TRBV6-1 CASIWDRVSVEQYF
TRBJ1-5 TRBV5-8 CASSSRGRAINQPQHF
TRBJ2-2 TRBV5-1 CASSFGVGSYTGELFF
TRBJ2-3 TRBV5-1 CASSPGGASTDTQYF
TRBJ2-3 TRBV28 CASSLWAKGGGTDTQYF
TRBJ2-3 TRBV6-2/TRBV6-3 CASRVREVPDTQYF
TRBJ1-5 TRBV20-1 CSARETDYDQPQHF
TRBJ2-5 TRBV29-1 CSVGRSTAGQETQYF
TRBJ1-2 TRBV2 CASRGPQANYGYTF
TRBJ1-4 TRBV25-1 CASSEGNRQNEKLFF
TRBJ1-2 TRBV4-1 CASSQDPRGDYGYTF
TRBJ2-1 TRBV18 CASSPKTGHNEQFF
TRBJ2-7 TRBV27 CASRGYFSYEQYF
TRBJ1-1 TRBV18 CASSPAVKVNTEAFF
TRBJ2-3 TRBV5-1 CASSAEDRASGTDTQYF
TRBJ1-2 TRBV5-1 CASSLVGSNDGYTF
TRBJ2-7 TRBV4-1 CASSQDLAGGLDEQYF
TRBJ2-7 TRBV20-1 CSARWGSGDEQYF
TRBJ1-2 TRBV20-1 CSAGGMGLYGYTF
TRBJ1-3 TRBV27 CASSPSTGAASGNTIYF
TRBJ2-5 TRBV7-2 CASSFAGPQETQYF
TRBJ1-1 TRBV5-6 CASSFRAVMNTEAFF
TRBJ1-3 TRBV15 CATSRAASMANTIYF
TRBJ2-7 TRBV12-3/TRBV12-4 CASSFAYEQYF
TRBJ2-3 TRBV6-1 CASRIAGGSPGTQYF
TRBJ2-2 TRBV6-1 CASMWLAGGSTGELFF
TRBJ2-2 TRBV3-1 CASSQERGAATGELFF
TRBJ2-1 TRBV7-3 CASSSQGIEQFF
TRBJ2-3 TRBV28 CASSSADRSTDTQYF
TRBJ2-7 TRBV20-1 CSVQLRQFSYEQYF
TRBJ1-2 TRBV15 CATSRDQYNYGYTF
TRBJ1-6 TRBV7-9 CASSSSGIGNSPLHF
TRBJ2-1 TRBV5-4 CASTTTGGSYNEQFF
TRBJ2-7 TRBV27 CASGSSGSFNEQYF
TRBJ1-5 TRBV7-2 CASTLDRGIQPQHF
TRBJ2-7 TRBV20-1 CSAQPRSYEQYF
TRBJ1-2 TRBV2 CASSVTGADYGYTF
TRBJ2-7 TRBV6-2/TRBV6-3 CASSYSGSGNFYEQYF
TRBJ1-1 TRBV10-3 CAISESISVTEAFF
TRBJ2-3 TRBV27 CASSFTGGTQYF
TRBJ1-4 TRBV5-1 CASSLEGLNEKLFF
TRBJ1-5 TRBV29-1 CSVTGGASNQPQHF
TRBJ2-7 TRBV7-9 CASSQQGQGYEQYF
TRBJ2-3 TRBV19 CASSIPTEDQDTQYF
TRBJ2-2 TRBV21-1 CASSKEAAFRQGSKLFF
TRBJ2-1 TRBV7-2 CASTQVGLLNEQFF
TRBJ2-5 TRBV11-1 CASSLSNLAGLRQETQYF
TRBJ2-5 TRBV5-6 CASSLLGPGQGWETQYF
TRBJ1-6 TRBV19 CASSIQGGSPLHF
TRBJ2-5 TRBV20-1 CSARGKGETQYF
TRBJ2-5 TRBV5-5 CASSLARYQETQYF
TRBJ2-7 TRBV5-1 CASSLAGTPSHEQYF